These 2 T cell receptor beta chains share one sample of origin, sequenced in a study of T cell responses to AZD1222 COVID-19 vaccine. The repertoire was sequenced with immunoSEQ multiplex PCR; TCRdb's copy has only in-frame clones and lacks some. The table records more than 110,000 clones, 80% to 90% of them present only once. The sample consisted of peripheral blood, taken on day 0 of AZD1222 vaccination. These TCRs come from an adult in good health.

This chain joins TRBV10-3 and TRBJ1-2, with unresolved D. Germline CDR1 ENHRY, CDR2 SYGVKD. This CDR3 has 14 residues. Between the trimmed V and J ends, which lost 5 bases and 0 bases, there was a span of 10 bases. CDR3: CAISTDRANYGYTF. The CDR3 coding sequence is TGTGCCATCAGTACGGATAGAGCTAACTATGGCTACACCTTC.

J is TRBJ2-7 and V is TRBV28; the D is unclear. V lost 2 bases to trimming and J lost 6 bases, with 5 bases between them. Germline CDR1 is MDHEN and CDR2 is SYDVKM. This CDR3 contains 11 residues. DNA of the CDR3: TGTGCCAGCAGTTTACTGGTCGAGCAGTACTTC. This encodes CASSLLVEQYF.